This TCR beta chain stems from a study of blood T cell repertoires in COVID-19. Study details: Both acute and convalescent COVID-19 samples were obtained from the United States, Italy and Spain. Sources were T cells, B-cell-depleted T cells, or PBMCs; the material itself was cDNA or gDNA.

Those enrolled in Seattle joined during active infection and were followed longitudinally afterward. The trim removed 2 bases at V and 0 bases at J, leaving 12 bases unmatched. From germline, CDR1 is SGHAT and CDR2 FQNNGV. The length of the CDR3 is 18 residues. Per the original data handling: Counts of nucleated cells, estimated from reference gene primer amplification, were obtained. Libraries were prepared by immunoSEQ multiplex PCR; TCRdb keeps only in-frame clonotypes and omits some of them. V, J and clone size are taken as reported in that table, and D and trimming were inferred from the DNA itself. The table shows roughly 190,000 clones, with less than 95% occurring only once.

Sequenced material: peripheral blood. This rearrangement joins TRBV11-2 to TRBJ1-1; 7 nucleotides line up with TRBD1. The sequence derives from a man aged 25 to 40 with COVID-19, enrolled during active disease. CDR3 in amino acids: CASSLSHRGFLMNTEAFF. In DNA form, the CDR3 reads TGTGCCAGCAGCTTAAGCCACAGGGGATTCCTCATGAACACTGAAGCTTTCTTT.